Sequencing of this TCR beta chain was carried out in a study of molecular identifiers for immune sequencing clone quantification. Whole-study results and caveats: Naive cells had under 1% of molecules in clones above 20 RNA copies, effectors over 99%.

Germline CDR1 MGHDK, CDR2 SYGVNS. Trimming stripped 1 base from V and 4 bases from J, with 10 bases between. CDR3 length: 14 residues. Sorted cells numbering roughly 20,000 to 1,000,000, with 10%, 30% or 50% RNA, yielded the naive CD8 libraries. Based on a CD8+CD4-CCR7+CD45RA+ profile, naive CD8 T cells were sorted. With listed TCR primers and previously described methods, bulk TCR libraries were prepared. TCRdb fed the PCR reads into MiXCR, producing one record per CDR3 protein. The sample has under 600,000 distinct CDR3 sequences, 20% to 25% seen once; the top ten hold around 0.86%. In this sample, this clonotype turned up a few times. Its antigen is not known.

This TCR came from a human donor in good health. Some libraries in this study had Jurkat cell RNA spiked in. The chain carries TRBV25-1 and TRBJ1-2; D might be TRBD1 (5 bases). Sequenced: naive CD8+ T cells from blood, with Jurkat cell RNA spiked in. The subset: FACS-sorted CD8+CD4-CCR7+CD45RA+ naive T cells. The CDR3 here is CASSELGVAYGYTF. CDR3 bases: TGTGCCAGCAGTGAATTAGGGGTAGCCTATGGCTACACCTTC.